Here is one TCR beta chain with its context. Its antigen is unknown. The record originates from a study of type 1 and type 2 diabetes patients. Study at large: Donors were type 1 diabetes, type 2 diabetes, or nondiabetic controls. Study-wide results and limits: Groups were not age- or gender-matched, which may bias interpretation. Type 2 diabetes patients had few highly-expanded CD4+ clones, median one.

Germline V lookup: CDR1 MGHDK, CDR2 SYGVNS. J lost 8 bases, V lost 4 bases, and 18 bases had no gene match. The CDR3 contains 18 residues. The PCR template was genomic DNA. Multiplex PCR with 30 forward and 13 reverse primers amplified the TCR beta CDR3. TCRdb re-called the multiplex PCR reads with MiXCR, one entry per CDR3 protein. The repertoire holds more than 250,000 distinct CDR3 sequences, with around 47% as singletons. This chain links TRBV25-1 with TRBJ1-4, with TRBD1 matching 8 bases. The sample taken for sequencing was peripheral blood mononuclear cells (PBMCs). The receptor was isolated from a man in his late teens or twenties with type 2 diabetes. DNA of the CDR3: TGTGCCAGCAGTGGACATAGCGGGCAGGGGGCTTTCTCGGAAAAACTGTTTTTT. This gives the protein CASSGHSGQGAFSEKLFF.